Listed below are T cell receptor beta chains from one sample, sequenced in a study of T cells in Graves' hyperthyroidism and ophthalmopathy. TCRdb re-called the multiplex PCR reads through MiXCR, storing one row per CDR3 protein. Of approximately 640,000 distinct CDR3 sequences listed, roughly 45% are singletons. Sequenced sample: peripheral blood or thyroid tissue (not recorded which). The receptors stem from an adult man with Graves' disease, either hyperthyroidism or ophthalmopathy (not recorded which). Both conserved end residues are part of each CDR3. D genes are given only for firm matches. Expanded clones are given a class, and other clones once, few, many or no size at all.

CDR3 protein | CDR3 DNA | J gene | D gene | V gene | clone size
CASTDRGELFF | TGTGCCAGTACAGATAGGGGGGAGCTGTTTTTT | TRBJ2-2 | . | TRBV2 | .
CATSETGGEQYF | TGTGCCACCAGTGAGACAGGGGGCGAGCAGTACTTC | TRBJ2-7 | TRBD1 | TRBV24-1 | .
CASRRPGTATYEQYF | TGTGCCAGCAGAAGACCGGGCACGGCTACCTACGAGCAGTACTTC | TRBJ2-7 | . | TRBV6-5 | .
CASSFDWNKNTEAFF | TGTGCCAGCAGCTTTGACTGGAACAAGAACACTGAAGCTTTCTTT | TRBJ1-1 | . | TRBV7-9 | .
CASSIPRLGSGELFF | TGTGCCAGTAGTATCCCACGGCTGGGGAGCGGGGAGCTGTTTTTT | TRBJ2-2 | . | TRBV19 | .
CASSWRQGADTGELFF | TGTGCCAGCAGCTGGAGACAGGGGGCAGACACCGGGGAGCTGTTTTTT | TRBJ2-2 | TRBD1 | TRBV7-9 | many
CASSPRRGGQPQHF | TGTGCCAGCAGCCCGCGGAGGGGCGGCCAGCCCCAGCATTTT | TRBJ1-5 | . | TRBV11-2 | .
CASSLAQGSGNTIYF | TGCGCCAGCAGCTTGGCCCAGGGGTCTGGAAACACCATATATTTT | TRBJ1-3 | . | TRBV5-1 | few
CASSSSSRDRVNSPLHF | TGTGCCAGTAGTTCCTCCTCGCGGGACAGGGTTAATTCACCCCTCCACTTT | TRBJ1-6 | TRBD1 | TRBV19 | few
CASSLDRGTGREKLFF | TGTGCCAGCAGCTTAGATCGCGGGACAGGGAGGGAAAAACTGTTTTTT | TRBJ1-4 | TRBD1 | TRBV11-2 | few
CSARALGQGASNEKLFF | TGCAGTGCTAGAGCTCTAGGACAGGGGGCGAGTAATGAAAAACTGTTTTTT | TRBJ1-4 | TRBD1 | TRBV20-1 | .
CASGWPGTGYGYTF | TGTGCTAGTGGTTGGCCAGGGACAGGCTATGGCTACACCTTC | TRBJ1-2 | TRBD1 | TRBV12-5 | few
CATSRDRGFPDEKLFF | TGTGCCACCAGCAGAGACAGGGGGTTCCCCGATGAAAAACTGTTTTTT | TRBJ1-4 | TRBD1 | TRBV15 | .
CASSDRGLCTF | TGTGCCAGCAGTGACAGGGGGCTCTGTACCTTC | TRBJ1-2 | TRBD1 | TRBV2 | many
CASSGGAGNTEAFF | TGTGCCAGCAGCGGAGGGGCAGGGAACACTGAAGCTTTCTTT | TRBJ1-1 | . | TRBV9 | many
CASSVGGSFRAGNTIYF | TGCGCCAGCAGCGTCGGCGGGAGTTTTAGGGCTGGAAACACCATATATTTT | TRBJ1-3 | . | TRBV5-1 | .
CSVNLDRFRSGAFF | TGCAGCGTAAATCTTGACCGGTTTCGGTCTGGGGCTTTCTTT | TRBJ1-1 | . | TRBV29-1 | once
CASRKDRVTEAFF | TGTGCCAGCAGGAAGGACAGGGTCACTGAAGCTTTCTTT | TRBJ1-1 | TRBD1 | TRBV7-3 | .
CSLTTGSGTEAFF | TGCAGCTTAACGACAGGTAGCGGCACTGAAGCTTTCTTT | TRBJ1-1 | . | TRBV29-1 | .
CSARGQGYGYTF | TGCAGTGCTAGGGGCCAGGGCTATGGCTACACCTTC | TRBJ1-2 | . | TRBV20-1 | once
CASGEDQPQHF | TGTGCCAGTGGGGAGGATCAGCCCCAGCATTTT | TRBJ1-5 | . | TRBV19 | .
CASRGLAMHEQYF | TGTGCCAGCAGGGGCCTAGCGATGCACGAGCAGTACTTC | TRBJ2-7 | . | TRBV6-5 | .
CASSQETGAEAFF | TGTGCCAGCAGCCAAGAAACTGGGGCTGAAGCTTTCTTT | TRBJ1-1 | . | TRBV7-6 | .
CASTNRGSDVNTEAFF | TGTGCCAGTACCAATAGAGGGTCCGACGTGAACACTGAAGCTTTCTTT | TRBJ1-1 | . | TRBV2 | few
CASSASGHREKLFF | TGTGCCAGCAGCGCCTCGGGCCATCGTGAAAAACTGTTTTTT | TRBJ1-4 | . | TRBV9 | .
CASSGDGTSNQETQYF | TGTGCCAGCAGCGGAGACGGGACTAGCAACCAAGAGACCCAGTACTTC | TRBJ2-5 | TRBD2 | TRBV9 | once
CSARGQNYGYTF | TGCAGTGCTAGAGGGCAGAACTATGGCTACACCTTC | TRBJ1-2 | . | TRBV20-1 | .
CASSFEGVVGYTF | TGTGCCAGCAGTTTCGAAGGAGTCGTTGGCTACACCTTC | TRBJ1-2 | . | TRBV12-3/TRBV12-4 | .
CASSLAIAGPTEAFF | TGTGCCAGCAGCTTAGCGATAGCGGGGCCCACTGAAGCTTTCTTT | TRBJ1-1 | . | TRBV7-9 | few
CASSEAQVGNQPQHF | TGTGCCAGCAGTGAGGCCCAGGTCGGCAATCAGCCCCAGCATTTT | TRBJ1-5 | . | TRBV2 | many
CAISDTVEGGRGEAFF | TGTGCCATCAGTGATACCGTGGAGGGTGGACGCGGAGAAGCTTTCTTT | TRBJ1-1 | . | TRBV10-3 | once
CASSQGTLEPSYEQYF | TGTGCCAGCAGCCAAGGGACGCTCGAGCCCTCCTACGAGCAGTACTTC | TRBJ2-7 | . | TRBV7-9 | few
CTSSLEREGNTEAFF | TGTACCAGCAGCTTAGAAAGGGAAGGGAACACTGAAGCTTTCTTT | TRBJ1-1 | . | TRBV7-9 | .
CASSLASWGATGKLFF | TGTGCCAGCAGCTTAGCATCTTGGGGGGCGACTGGAAAACTGTTTTTT | TRBJ1-4 | . | TRBV7-6 | .
CASGMAGVNTEAFF | TGTGCCAGCGGAATGGCGGGGGTGAACACTGAAGCTTTCTTT | TRBJ1-1 | . | TRBV5-5 | few
CSAGTGTQYF | TGCAGTGCTGGGACAGGGACCCAGTACTTC | TRBJ2-5 | TRBD1 | TRBV20-1 | .
CASARGDSNQPQHF | TGTGCCAGCGCCAGGGGCGATAGCAATCAGCCCCAGCATTTT | TRBJ1-5 | . | TRBV12-3/TRBV12-4 | .
CVTSDGQGSFYGYTF | TGTGTCACCAGTGACGGACAGGGTAGTTTCTATGGCTACACCTTC | TRBJ1-2 | TRBD1 | TRBV24-1 | many
CASSKGTARHF | TGTGCCAGCAGTAAGGGGACAGCGCGTCACTTC | TRBJ2-7 | TRBD1 | TRBV6-7 | .
CASRMTGGGPETQYF | TGTGCCAGCAGGATGACAGGGGGCGGGCCAGAGACCCAGTACTTC | TRBJ2-5 | TRBD1 | TRBV7-2 | few
CASSQELANYGYTF | TGTGCCAGCAGCCAAGAGCTGGCGAACTATGGCTACACCTTC | TRBJ1-2 | . | TRBV7-9 | .
CASSPRPQLAGFYEQYF | TGTGCCAGCAGCCCCCGACCCCAGCTAGCGGGTTTCTACGAGCAGTACTTC | TRBJ2-7 | TRBD2 | TRBV7-6 | .
CASDRQLDQPQHF | TGTGCCAGCGATAGACAGCTTGATCAGCCCCAGCATTTT | TRBJ1-5 | . | TRBV7-2 | few
CASSRHYNQPQHF | TGTGCCAGCAGCAGACACTACAATCAGCCCCAGCATTTT | TRBJ1-5 | . | TRBV7-2 | few
CSATGTSTDTQYF | TGCAGTGCTACAGGGACTAGCACAGATACGCAGTATTTT | TRBJ2-3 | . | TRBV20-1 | .
CASSQPASFHQQYF | TGTGCCAGCAGCCAACCAGCTAGTTTCCACCAGCAGTACTTC | TRBJ2-7 | . | TRBV9 | .
CAISSGPNYNSPLHF | TGTGCCATCAGTTCGGGGCCCAACTATAATTCACCCCTCCACTTT | TRBJ1-6 | . | TRBV10-3 | many
CASSEDNGETEAFF | TGTGCCAGCAGTGAGGATAATGGGGAAACTGAAGCTTTCTTT | TRBJ1-1 | . | TRBV2 | .
CASSKGQGYGYTF | TGTGCCAGTAGTAAGGGACAGGGATATGGCTACACCTTC | TRBJ1-2 | TRBD1 | TRBV19 | many
CATSDSTTVF | TGTGCCACCAGTGATTCGACGACGGTCTTC | TRBJ2-6 | . | TRBV24-1 | .
CASSQEGNREETQYF | TGTGCCAGCAGCCAAGAAGGCAACAGGGAAGAGACCCAGTACTTC | TRBJ2-5 | . | TRBV7-2 | few
CATSSEALESYYGYTF | TGTGCCACCAGCAGTGAAGCGCTGGAGTCTTACTATGGCTACACCTTC | TRBJ1-2 | . | TRBV15 | .
CASSCSRPNEKLFF | TGTGCCAGCAGTTGCTCGAGACCTAATGAAAAACTGTTTTTT | TRBJ1-4 | . | TRBV6-2/TRBV6-3 | once
CASSGTGLRLYGYTF | TGTGCCAGCTCCGGGACAGGGCTACGCCTCTATGGCTACACCTTC | TRBJ1-2 | TRBD1 | TRBV7-9 | many
CSARGQGFGETQYF | TGCAGTGCTAGAGGACAGGGTTTTGGAGAGACCCAGTACTTC | TRBJ2-5 | TRBD1 | TRBV20-1 | .